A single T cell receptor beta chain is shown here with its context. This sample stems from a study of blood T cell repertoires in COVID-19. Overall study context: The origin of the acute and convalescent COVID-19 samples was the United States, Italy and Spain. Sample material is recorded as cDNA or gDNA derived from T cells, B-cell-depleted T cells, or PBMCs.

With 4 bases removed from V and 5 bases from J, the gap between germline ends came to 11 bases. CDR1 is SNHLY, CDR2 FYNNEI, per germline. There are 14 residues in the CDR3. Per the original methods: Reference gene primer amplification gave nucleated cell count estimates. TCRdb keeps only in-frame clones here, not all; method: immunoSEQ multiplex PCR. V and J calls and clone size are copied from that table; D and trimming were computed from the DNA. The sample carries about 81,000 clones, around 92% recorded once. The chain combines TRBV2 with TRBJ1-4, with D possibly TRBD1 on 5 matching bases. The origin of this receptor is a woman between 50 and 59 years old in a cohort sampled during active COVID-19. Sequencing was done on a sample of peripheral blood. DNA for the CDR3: TGTGCCAGCAGTGTTTTGGGACTGAATGAAAAACTGTTTTTT. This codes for CASSVLGLNEKLFF.